This T cell receptor (beta chain) was sequenced for a study of human T cells and chemical hapten exposure. Study-level points and caveats: There was no change with DPC sensitization in TCRs above 1 in 1000 frequency. In comparison with controls, expanded TCRs gave rise to a significantly larger number of large CDR3 similarity clusters.

Using its own MiXCR run on the RACE reads, TCRdb lists one record per CDR3 protein. This sample carries more than 90,000 distinct CDR3 sequences, about 11% of them seen once, and the ten largest clones take less than 2.5%. Time point here: patch test 1, 2 weeks after DPC sensitization. Treatment described: therapeutic diphenylcyclopropenone sensitization with weekly scalp DPC. Blood was collected ahead of every patch test applied. A word on this clonotype: The antigen is undetermined.

The CDR3 sequence is 18 residues long. Looked up from germline, CDR1 is LGHNT and CDR2 is FRNRAP. V dropped 1 base and J dropped 3; count of bases not matched to a gene: 8. This TCR came from a middle-aged man with alopecia areata. Some clones in this sample may be carry-over from other donors' samples. This specimen was whole blood, taken in connection with sensitization to the hapten diphenylcyclopropenone (DPC). The chain has TRBV12-5 and TRBJ2-2; 10 nucleotides line up with TRBD2. The CDR3 reads CASGLGLSGRVDTGELFF. The CDR3 coding sequence is TGTGCTAGTGGTTTGGGATTAAGCGGGAGGGTGGACACCGGGGAGCTGTTTTTT.